Below, 4 T cell receptor beta chains from the same sample are listed, as sequenced in a study of T cell repertoires in cytomegalovirus infection. No antigens are known for them. Each CDR3 protein is one row after TCRdb ran MiXCR on the reads. The sample carries more than 20,000 distinct CDR3 sequences, roughly 40% recorded once. The source material was CD8+ T cells from cultured PBMCs, sampled from culture after CMV antigen stimulation. All receptors derive from a human donor in good health (CMV status not recorded). Some clones in this sample may be carry-over from other donors' samples.

This chain uses TRBV12-3 or TRBV12-4 with TRBJ1-1; D gene ambiguous. This CDR3 is 11 amino acids long. V gave up 1 base and J gave up 7 bases, with 4 bases separating them. The CDR3 spells CASSLGVEAFF. In DNA form, the CDR3 reads TGTGCCAGCAGTTTAGGGGTTGAAGCTTTCTTT.

The chain has TRBV4-3 and TRBJ1-1; 8 bases align to TRBD1. V lost 0 bases to trimming and J lost 0 bases; unmatched junction nucleotides: 12. CDR3 length: 19 residues. Germline V gene sequence: CDR1 LGHNA, CDR2 YSLEER. The CDR3 DNA sequence: TGCGCCAGCAGCCAAGATTTTGGGCAGGGGGCCAACATGAACACTGAAGCTTTCTTT. It codes for CASSQDFGQGANMNTEAFF.

The chain has TRBV13 and TRBJ2-7; either TRBD1 or TRBD2 may fit D (5 bases each). Germline V gene lookup returns CDR1 PRHDT and CDR2 FYEKMQ (reference sequence). V gave up 2 bases and J gave up 3 bases, with 14 bases separating them. The CDR3 is made up of 15 amino acids. The CDR3 nucleotides read TGTGCCAGCAGCTTAACTGGGACCCTCGACTACGAGCAGTACTTC. Amino acid sequence: CASSLTGTLDYEQYF.

Here the CDR3 reads CASSQGLMAEAFF. CDR3 nucleotides: TGTGCCAGTAGCCAGGGGCTGATGGCTGAAGCTTTCTTT. This chain uses TRBV19 with TRBJ1-1; tentatively, D is TRBD1 (6 bases). CDR3 length: 13 amino acids. V was cut by 6 bases and J by 6 bases, with 14 bases left in between. Germline V lookup: CDR1 LNHDA, CDR2 SQIVND (reference sequence).